The 32 T cell receptor beta chains below were found in one sample sequenced in a study of human T cells and chemical hapten exposure. A single record per CDR3 protein comes from TCRdb applying MiXCR to the RACE reads. This table holds fewer than 150,000 distinct CDR3 sequences, about 13% found once. Regarding time point: pre-sensitization, week 0. Treatment given: therapeutic diphenylcyclopropenone sensitization with weekly scalp DPC. The source material was whole blood, sampled in connection with sensitization to the hapten diphenylcyclopropenone (DPC). The receptors derive from a woman between 18 and 30 years old with alopecia areata. Some clones in this sample may be carry-over from other donors' samples.

Many counts were recorded for this clonotype. V is TRBV6-1 and J is TRBJ2-3, with TRBD2 identical over 10 bases. CDR3 length: 16 residues. Unmatched junction bases numbered 5, after V lost 4 bases and J lost 1 base. Germline CDR1 is MNHNS and CDR2 is SASEGT. The CDR3 DNA follows: TGTGCCAGCAGTGGGCTAACTAGCGGGGGCACAGATACGCAGTATTTT. The encoded protein is CASSGLTSGGTDTQYF.

In this sample, this clonotype turned up many times. The rearrangement joins TRBV7-3 to TRBJ2-5; a weak D match, TRBD1 (6 bases). The CDR3 sequence is 13 residues long. Germline lookup yields CDR1 SGHTA and CDR2 FQGTGA. V lost 4 bases and J 5 bases, leaving 11 bases between the germline ends. The CDR3 coding sequence is TGTGCCAGCAGCTGGGACACGGGGGAGACCCAGTACTTC. Residues: CASSWDTGETQYF.

This clonotype was recorded at least ten times. The chain uses TRBV18 and TRBJ1-1, with D uncertain. V was shortened by 2 bases and J by 6 bases, with 19 bases between the two germline ends. Looked up from germline, CDR1 is KGHSH and CDR2 is LQKENI. CDR3 length equals 16 residues. The DNA for the CDR3 is TGTGCCAGCTCACCAAGTTTCTCGGACGGTTCGTCTGAAGCTTTCTTT. Translated: CASSPSFSDGSSEAFF.

This sequence joins TRBV20-1 and TRBJ2-1, with unresolved D. Trimming cost V 5 bases and J 5 bases, with 4 bases left between them. The CDR3 has 10 amino acids. Germline V gives CDR1 DFQATT, CDR2 SNEGSKA (reference sequence). The CDR3 DNA sequence: TGCAGTGCTTATAACAATGAGCAGTTCTTC. Protein: CSAYNNEQFF.

This clonotype was seen a few times. V usage is TRBV11-3 and J usage is TRBJ2-1; no firm D call. CDR1 and CDR2 (germline): SGHNT, YENEEA. The germline V and J ends were trimmed by 1 base and 8 bases, with 15 bases remaining between them. The CDR3 length is 15 residues. This CDR3 reads CASSLGVTAEDEQFF. The CDR3 DNA follows: TGTGCCAGCAGCTTAGGGGTAACCGCCGAGGATGAGCAGTTCTTC.

This clonotype was seen only a few times. The genes are TRBV20-1 and TRBJ1-2; no clear D gene. Trimming took off 5 bases at V and 5 bases at J, with 9 bases between the two ends. Germline V gene lookup returns CDR1 DFQATT and CDR2 SNEGSKA (reference sequence). CDR3 length equals 11 residues. The CDR3 nucleotides read TGCAGTGCTTCTTCCGCTTATGGCTACACCTTC. Residues: CSASSAYGYTF.

The V gene is TRBV6-2 or TRBV6-3, the J gene TRBJ2-3, with TRBD1 identical over 9 bases. The germline gives CDR1 MNHEY, CDR2 SVGEGT. The CDR3 is 15 amino acids. V was pared by 6 bases and J by 4 bases, with 8 bases of the junction left unmatched. CDR3 protein: CASRKTGGGSDTQYF. As DNA, the CDR3 is TGTGCCAGCAGGAAGACAGGGGGAGGGTCAGATACGCAGTATTTT.

This clonotype occurred many times. The rearrangement links TRBV19 to TRBJ2-1; 10 bases agree with TRBD2. V gave up 5 bases and J gave up 0 bases; unmatched junction bases: 1. CDR1 and CDR2 (germline): LNHDA, SQIVND (reference sequence). The CDR3 totals 15 residues. The chain's CDR3 is CASSLAGDSYNEQFF. The CDR3 DNA reads as TGTGCCAGTAGTCTAGCGGGGGACTCCTACAATGAGCAGTTCTTC.

J is TRBJ2-4 and V is TRBV7-6, with TRBD2 as a possible D gene (5 bases). V shed 3 bases and J shed 3 bases, with 15 bases lying between them. Germline loops: CDR1 SGHVS, CDR2 FNYEAQ. This CDR3 spans 16 amino acids. The CDR3 here is CASSFRRMKGKNIQYF. The CDR3 DNA sequence: TGTGCCAGCAGCTTCAGGAGGATGAAGGGCAAAAACATTCAGTACTTC.

The gene calls are TRBV20-1 and TRBJ2-7; D could derive from TRBD1 or TRBD2 (5 bases each). The germline V and J ends were trimmed by 0 bases and 6 bases, with 9 bases remaining between them. The CDR3 length is 12 residues. Looked up from germline, CDR1 is DFQATT and CDR2 is SNEGSKA (reference sequence). The CDR3 coding sequence is TGCAGTGCTAGAGATGAGGGGCCCGAGCAGTACTTC. It codes for CSARDEGPEQYF.

The gene calls are TRBV9 and TRBJ2-3, with a tentative D call TRBD2 (5 bases). CDR3 length: 12 amino acids. V shed 7 bases and J shed 5 bases, with 11 bases lying between them. Germline CDR1 reads SGDLS; CDR2 reads YYNGEE. In DNA, the CDR3 is TGTGCCAGCGCTAGCTATGAAGATACGCAGTATTTT. Translation: CASASYEDTQYF.

This clonotype occurred a few times. The chain employs TRBV3-1 and TRBJ2-3, with no clear D. The V end was cut by 1 base, the J end by 0 bases, with 11 bases between. Germline CDR1 and CDR2: LGHDT and YNNKEL (reference sequence). The CDR3 sequence is 16 residues long. The CDR3 DNA is TGTGCCAGCAGCCAAGTTGCAGGAGAAAGCACAGATACGCAGTATTTT. Its protein is CASSQVAGESTDTQYF.

This clonotype appeared a few times. The chain links TRBV20-1 to TRBJ2-7, with D possibly matching TRBD2 (5 bases). Germline V gene data show CDR1 as DFQATT and CDR2 as SNEGSKA (reference sequence). This CDR3 comprises 12 residues. V was shortened by 4 bases and J by 2 bases, with 9 bases between the two germline ends. The CDR3 region is CSATTTPYEQYF. The CDR3 DNA follows: TGCAGTGCTACGACTACCCCCTACGAGCAGTACTTC.

The sample holds many counts of this clonotype. The chain recombines TRBV5-6 with TRBJ2-7; D possibly uses TRBD1 or TRBD2 (5 bases each). V dropped 3 bases and J dropped 4 bases, with 14 bases sitting between them. The germline V gene encodes CDR1 SGHDT and CDR2 YYEEEE. CDR3 length: 14 amino acids. The CDR3 DNA is TGTGCCAGCAGCTCCCGGGGACGAGGGTACGAGCAGTACTTC. This sequence encodes CASSSRGRGYEQYF.

This clonotype was recorded a few times. This chain's CDR3 is CASSARQGGSYEQYF. The CDR3, as DNA: TGTGCCAGCAGTGCCCGACAGGGCGGCTCCTACGAGCAGTACTTC. This sequence joins TRBV6-1 and TRBJ2-7; 7 bases fit TRBD1. Germline CDR1 MNHNS, CDR2 SASEGT. The CDR3 spans 15 residues. V lost 4 bases to trimming and J lost 0 bases; unmatched junction nucleotides: 6.

J is TRBJ1-5 and V is TRBV12-3 or TRBV12-4; D remains ambiguous. The CDR3 consists of 12 residues. The V end lost 6 bases, the J end lost 0 bases, and 3 bases lay between the germline ends. For the CDR3, the DNA is TGTGCCAGCAGCTTTAGCAATCAGCCCCAGCATTTT. Encoded protein: CASSFSNQPQHF.

The chain has TRBV7-9 and TRBJ2-3, with D maybe TRBD1 (6 bases). V gave up 5 bases and J gave up 0 bases, with 15 bases separating them. Per germline, CDR1 SEHNR and CDR2 FQNEAQ (reference sequence). CDR3 size: 16 residues. CDR3 protein: CASSTQGTLSTDTQYF. The CDR3 region has the DNA TGTGCCAGCAGCACCCAAGGGACACTTAGCACAGATACGCAGTATTTT.

This clonotype showed up just a few times. The chain links TRBV20-1 to TRBJ2-1, with D perhaps TRBD1 or TRBD2 (5 bases each). V was trimmed by 5 bases and J by 9 bases, leaving 11 bases between them. The CDR3 covers 11 residues. Germline CDR1 and CDR2: DFQATT and SNEGSKA (reference sequence). This chain's CDR3 is CSAWGSLEQFF. The CDR3 coding sequence is TGCAGTGCTTGGGGGTCCCTTGAGCAGTTCTTC.

This clonotype was seen at least ten times. The chain has TRBV30 and TRBJ1-6; TRBD1 is a possible D gene (6 bases). Germline V gene sequence: CDR1 GTSNPN, CDR2 SVGIG (reference sequence). Trimming cost V 7 bases and J 7 bases, with 20 bases left between them. This CDR3 has 15 residues. As DNA, the CDR3 is TGTGCCTCCCTAGCGTGGGGGCTTACGAATTCACCCCTCCACTTT. Its translation is CASLAWGLTNSPLHF.

The chain employs TRBV29-1 and TRBJ2-6; D is perhaps TRBD1 (5 bases). V was cut by 3 bases and J by 4 bases, with 10 bases left in between. The germline gives CDR1 SQVTM, CDR2 ANQGSEA. CDR3 length: 14 residues. CDR3: CSVEIGAGANVLTF. For the CDR3, the DNA is TGCAGCGTTGAGATAGGGGCCGGGGCCAACGTCCTGACTTTC.

This clonotype has only a few counts. The V and J genes are TRBV5-4 and TRBJ2-7; TRBD1 is a possible D gene (6 bases). CDR3 size: 13 residues. Looked up from germline, CDR1 is SGHNT and CDR2 is YYREEE (reference sequence). Trimming took off 4 bases at V and 5 bases at J, with 13 bases between the two ends. The CDR3: CASSPQGFHEQYF. The CDR3 DNA reads TGTGCCAGCAGCCCGCAGGGGTTCCACGAGCAGTACTTC.

The gene calls are TRBV28 and TRBJ2-5, with D perhaps given as TRBD1 or TRBD2 (5 bases each). V was trimmed by 6 bases and J by 5 bases, leaving 16 bases between them. CDR3 length: 14 amino acids. Looked up from germline, CDR1 is MDHEN and CDR2 is SYDVKM. This CDR3 reads CASRSGQGAETQYF. CDR3 DNA: TGTGCCAGCAGATCTGGGCAGGGAGCGGAGACCCAGTACTTC.

This clonotype is medium-sized by share. The J gene is TRBJ2-1, the V gene TRBV2; tentative D call: TRBD2 (6 bases). The CDR3 sequence is 15 residues long. The germline gives CDR1 SNHLY, CDR2 FYNNEI. With 4 bases removed from V and 3 bases from J, the gap between germline ends came to 13 bases. CDR3 region: CASSALALDYNEQFF. Here the CDR3 DNA reads TGTGCCAGCAGTGCACTAGCTCTGGACTACAATGAGCAGTTCTTC.

This clonotype was seen repeatedly, ten times or more. This chain uses TRBV7-9 with TRBJ1-2; TRBD1 agrees at 8 bases. V lost 7 bases to trimming and J lost 3 bases; unmatched junction nucleotides: 7. CDR3 size: 14 residues. Per germline, CDR1 SEHNR and CDR2 FQNEAQ (reference sequence). CDR3 residues: CASTRGRLDYGYTF. Written as DNA, the CDR3 is TGTGCCAGCACCAGGGGGCGCTTGGACTATGGCTACACCTTC.

This clonotype was counted a few times. The chain couples TRBV7-8 to TRBJ1-1, with a tentative D call TRBD1 (6 bases). The germline V and J ends were trimmed by 6 bases and 1 base, with 9 bases remaining between them. The germline gives CDR1 SGHVS, CDR2 FQNEAQ. The CDR3 is made up of 13 amino acids. For the CDR3, the DNA is TGTGCCAGCAGGATCAGGGGGAACACTGAAGCTTTCTTT. Protein product: CASRIRGNTEAFF.

This clonotype was seen many times. This sequence joins TRBV2 and TRBJ2-7, with TRBD1 matching over 9 bases. This CDR3 region has 14 residues. The germline V gene has CDR1 SNHLY and CDR2 FYNNEI. Trimming took 6 bases from V and 5 from J; bases not matched to a gene: 8. CDR3 DNA sequence: TGTGCCAGCAGAATGACAGGGGGACGGGACGAGCAGTACTTC. Protein: CASRMTGGRDEQYF.

The rearrangement uses TRBV4-3 and TRBJ1-5; D not resolved. Germline values: CDR1 LGHNA, CDR2 YSLEER. Trimming stripped 0 bases from V and 1 base from J, with 10 bases between. There are 16 residues in the CDR3. In DNA form, the CDR3 reads TGCGCCAGCAGCCAAGATGCCAGAGGCAGCAATCAGCCCCAGCATTTT. Its protein is CASSQDARGSNQPQHF.

This clonotype has a count of ten or more. The chain is built from TRBV18 and TRBJ2-3; D not certain. In germline, CDR1 is KGHSH, CDR2 LQKENI. CDR3 length: 16 residues. Trimming removed 0 bases from V and 4 bases from J, with 14 bases in between. The CDR3 DNA reads TGTGCCAGCTCACCACCGGGTAGAAATATGGCAGATACGCAGTATTTT. It codes for CASSPPGRNMADTQYF.

The rearrangement links TRBV28 to TRBJ1-4, with 9 bases lining up with TRBD1. From germline, CDR1 is MDHEN and CDR2 SYDVKM. CDR3 length equals 14 residues. The J segment lost 5 bases and the V segment lost 8 bases, leaving 6 bases of the junction unmatched. This CDR3 reads CASPRTGENEKLFF. The CDR3 DNA reads as TGTGCCAGCCCCAGGACAGGGGAAAATGAAAAACTGTTTTTT.

The chain is built from TRBV6-2 or TRBV6-3 and TRBJ2-5; 8 bases are shared with TRBD2. Germline assignment: CDR1 MNHEY and CDR2 SVGEGT. V trimming: 2 bases; J trimming: 5 bases; junction bases outside the gene matches: 7. The CDR3 length is 15 residues. The CDR3 sequence is CASSYGLGLGETQYF. For the CDR3, the DNA is TGTGCCAGCAGTTACGGTTTGGGACTAGGGGAGACCCAGTACTTC.

Many counts were recorded for this clonotype. This sequence joins TRBV6-2 or TRBV6-3 and TRBJ2-7; 9 nucleotides match TRBD1. V lost 7 bases, J lost 6 bases, and 13 bases stayed unmatched. The CDR3 covers 15 residues. Germline CDR1 MNHEY, CDR2 SVGEGT. The CDR3 is CASTTAGTGIPEQYF. DNA for the CDR3: TGTGCCAGCACTACGGCCGGGACAGGGATTCCCGAGCAGTACTTC.

The chain links TRBV21-1 to TRBJ1-6; TRBD1 is taken as the D call from the table, unchecked against the DNA. TRBV21-1 is assigned pseudogene status. The CDR3 has 15 residues. For the CDR3, the DNA is TGTGCCAGCAGCTCAACGGGCAGGGGGAATTCACCCCTCCACTTT. The encoded protein is CASSSTGRGNSPLHF.